These T cell receptor beta chains were read from a single sample in a study of T-cell memory formation after mild COVID-19. TCRdb fed the 5' RACE reads into MiXCR, producing one record per CDR3 protein. The sample lists hundreds of thousands of distinct CDR3 sequences, around a sixth occurring once. Sequenced: PBMCs or a T cell subset sorted from them (not recorded which). These TCRs come from a man in his late teens or twenties who had mild COVID-19 (a few samples of this study predate the infection). Cell type and time point are not known. The CDR3 runs from the conserved cysteine through the conserved F or W. The D gene is left open where the match is weak. Expanded clones are given a class, and other clones once, few, many or no size at all.

>TRBD1|.|TRBJ1-4|TRBV20-1
TGCAGTGCTAGAGATCCGACAGGGGCGGCTGAAAAACTGTTTTTT
CSARDPTGAAEKLFF
>TRBD2|many|TRBJ2-1|TRBV11-3
TGTGCCAGCAGTCGCGGGGGAACCTACAATGAGCAGTTCTTC
CASSRGGTYNEQFF
>.|.|TRBJ2-1|TRBV27
TGTGCCAGCAGTTTATTGAGTATGAGGAGTGAGCAGTTCTTC
CASSLLSMRSEQFF
>.|few|TRBJ2-2|TRBV5-1
TGCGCCAGCAGCTTGGCTGGAGTGAAGGCCGGGGAGCTGTTTTTT
CASSLAGVKAGELFF
>.|.|TRBJ2-5|TRBV20-1
TGCAGTGCTAGCAGGGGCAGGGAGACCCAGTACTTC
CSASRGRETQYF
>.|.|TRBJ2-7|TRBV7-2
TGTGCCAGCAGGGAAGAGGGCGGATACGAGCAGTACTTC
CASREEGGYEQYF
>TRBD1|many|TRBJ2-1|TRBV25-1
TGTGCCAGCAGTGAAGTGCAGGGGGACCCCTACAATGAGCAGTTCTTC
CASSEVQGDPYNEQFF
>.|few|TRBJ1-5|TRBV5-6
TGTGCCAGCAGGAGGTATTATAGCAATCAGCCCCAGCATTTT
CASRRYYSNQPQHF
>TRBD1|many|TRBJ2-7|TRBV29-1
TGCAGCGTCCAGGAAGGACAGGCCCCCTACGAGCAGTACTTC
CSVQEGQAPYEQYF
>.|few|TRBJ1-6|TRBV7-2
TGTGCCAGCAGCTTAGTTAGGGGGAGCAATTCACCCCTCCACTTT
CASSLVRGSNSPLHF
>.|.|TRBJ2-2|TRBV23-1
TGCGCCAGCAGTCAATCGAGGAGGGCGAGAAACACCGGGGAGCTGTTTTTT
CASSQSRRARNTGELFF
>TRBD1|.|TRBJ2-1|TRBV28
TGTGCCAGCAGTCCGGACAGGGCGAGGATCGATGAGCAGTTCTTC
CASSPDRARIDEQFF
>.|.|TRBJ1-1|TRBV3-1
TGTGCCAGCAGCGACGAGGGCGTATGGGCTGAAGCTTTCTTT
CASSDEGVWAEAFF
>.|few|TRBJ1-6|TRBV18
TGTGCCAGCTCACCAGGGGGCAAGGATTCACCCCTCCACTTT
CASSPGGKDSPLHF
>.|.|TRBJ2-2|TRBV5-1
TGCGCCAGCCACACTGACGGCGTACCCGGGGAGCTGTTTTTT
CASHTDGVPGELFF
>TRBD2|.|TRBJ2-3|TRBV6-5
TGTGCCAGCAGTTACTCTCCGAGGGGCGGGGGGGCCGGTACGCAGTATTTT
CASSYSPRGGGAGTQYF
>TRBD2|.|TRBJ2-1|TRBV7-6
TGTGCCAGCAGCTTAGGTGTAGCGGGGGGCCTGAATGAGCAGTTCTTC
CASSLGVAGGLNEQFF
>.|.|TRBJ1-6|TRBV3-1
TGTGCCAGCAGCCAAAACCCCGGGACTTATAATTCACCCCTCCACTTT
CASSQNPGTYNSPLHF
>.|.|TRBJ1-5|TRBV4-2
TGTGCCAGCAGCCAAGAGAGGGGTTCCGCTCAGCCCCAGCATTTT
CASSQERGSAQPQHF
>.|many|TRBJ2-3|TRBV5-1
TGTGCCAGCAGCTTAGACGCAGATACGCAGTATTTT
CASSLDADTQYF
>.|few|TRBJ1-3|TRBV3-1
TGTGCCAGCAGCGCAGAAATAGGGTTTACTGGAAACACCATATATTTT
CASSAEIGFTGNTIYF
>.|.|TRBJ2-2|TRBV7-9
TGTGCCAGCAGCTTAGAGGCAGGGGCCGGGGAGCTGTTTTTT
CASSLEAGAGELFF
>.|many|TRBJ2-1|TRBV4-2
TGTGCCAGCAGCCGCGAAGGGATAAACAATGAGCAGTTCTTC
CASSREGINNEQFF
>.|few|TRBJ1-5|TRBV6-6
TGTGCCAGCAGTTACCTTGGGGGTAATCAGCCCCAGCATTTT
CASSYLGGNQPQHF
>.|few|TRBJ1-1|TRBV5-1
TGCGCCAGCAGCGTGACGGGACTCATGAACACTGAAGCTTTCTTT
CASSVTGLMNTEAFF
>TRBD1|few|TRBJ2-3|TRBV6-6
TGTGCCAGCACGCTAGTAATGGGACAGGGCACAGATACGCAGTATTTT
CASTLVMGQGTDTQYF
>.|many|TRBJ2-1|TRBV10-3
TGTGCCATCAGTGAGGGACAGACAAGCTCCTACAATGAGCAGTTCTTC
CAISEGQTSSYNEQFF
>TRBD2|.|TRBJ2-1|TRBV6-5
TGTGCCAGCAGCCCTATAGCGGGGGGGCCCTATGAGCAGTTCTTC
CASSPIAGGPYEQFF